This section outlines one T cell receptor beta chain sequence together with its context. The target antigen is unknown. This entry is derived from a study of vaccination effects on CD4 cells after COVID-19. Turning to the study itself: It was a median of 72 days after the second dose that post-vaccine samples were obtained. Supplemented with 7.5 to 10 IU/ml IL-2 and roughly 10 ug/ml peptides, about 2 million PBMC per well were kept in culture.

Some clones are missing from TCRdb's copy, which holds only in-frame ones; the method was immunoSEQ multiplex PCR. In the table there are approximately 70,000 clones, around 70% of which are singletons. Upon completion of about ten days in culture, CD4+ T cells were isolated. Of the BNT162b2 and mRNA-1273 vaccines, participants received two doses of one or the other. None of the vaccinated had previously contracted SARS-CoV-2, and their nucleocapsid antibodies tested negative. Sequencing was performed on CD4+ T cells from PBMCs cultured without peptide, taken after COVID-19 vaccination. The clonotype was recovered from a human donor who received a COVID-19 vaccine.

CDR3 protein: CASSQVSRDTQYF. Written as DNA, the CDR3 is TGCGCCAGCAGCCAAGTGAGCCGGGATACGCAGTATTTT. The V and J genes are TRBV4-3 and TRBJ2-3; D unresolved. Germline values: CDR1 LGHNA, CDR2 YSLEER. V was trimmed by 1 base and J by 6 bases, leaving 8 bases between them. The CDR3 contains 13 residues.